The 29 T cell receptor beta chains given below trace back to one sample, sequenced in a study of T cells expressing NK-cell markers. TCRdb re-called the 5' RACE reads; one entry per CDR3 protein, DNA not given. The data show some 500,000 distinct CDR3 sequences, and the top ten clones hold over 1.3%. Material for sequencing was blood T cells: a sorted CD56 or NKG2C T cell subset, CD4+ or CD8+ T cells, or bulk PBMC T cells (not recorded which). The receptor source for this set is a woman between 45 and 60 years old in good health.

This chain uses TRBV21-1 with TRBJ2-4. TRBV21-1 is a pseudogene locus. The CDR3 has 14 residues. The CDR3: CARTVRSAKNIQYF.

The chain recombines TRBV24-1 with TRBJ1-5; with no DNA, the TCRdb D assignment of TRBD1 cannot be verified. CDR1 and CDR2 from the germline V gene are KGHDR and SFDVKD. The CDR3 runs to 17 residues. Here the CDR3 reads CATSDSGTGGLDQPQHF.

V and J are TRBV21-1 and TRBJ1-5; TCRdb selects TRBD1, and the lack of DNA leaves this call unchecked. TRBV21-1 is termed a pseudogene. The CDR3 runs 11 residues. CDR3 region: CASTLFSFRDF.

V usage is TRBV3-1 and J usage is TRBJ1-1. Germline values: CDR1 LGHDT, CDR2 YNNKEL (reference sequence). CDR3 length: 12 amino acids. The CDR3 here is CASSQGVTEAFF.

V is TRBV10-3 and J is TRBJ2-1; the TCRdb D gene call, TRBD2, has no DNA to confirm it. The CDR3 spans 18 residues. CDR1 and CDR2 (germline): ENHRY, SYGVKD. CDR3 region: CAIRSGTSAVSSYNEQFF.

This sequence joins TRBV27 and TRBJ1-2; TCRdb designates TRBD1, a call that cannot be tested without DNA. CDR1 MNHEY and CDR2 SMNVEV come from the germline V gene (reference sequence). CDR3 length: 16 residues. The CDR3 loop reads CASSRTPGQGRVGYTF.

The chain combines TRBV19 with TRBJ2-5; TCRdb selects TRBD1, and the lack of DNA leaves this call unchecked. The germline CDR1 and CDR2 sequences are LNHDA and SQIVND (reference sequence). The CDR3 extends over 14 amino acids. The CDR3 reads CASSPGQGFETQYF.

The chain links TRBV29-1 to TRBJ2-2; as DNA is missing, the TRBD2 call by TCRdb cannot be tested. Germline V lookup: CDR1 SQVTM, CDR2 ANQGSEA. The CDR3 totals 14 residues. The CDR3 is CSVVGLAGAGELFF.

The V call is TRBV20-1, the J call TRBJ2-7; TCRdb's assignment of TRBD2 cannot be checked, as there is no DNA. The germline CDR1 and CDR2 sequences are DFQATT and SNEGSKA (reference sequence). The CDR3 covers 18 residues. The CDR3 spells CSARETRPRLVPSYEQYF.

This sequence joins TRBV11-3 and TRBJ2-1; TCRdb outputs TRBD1, but without DNA this stays unchecked. This CDR3 contains 14 residues. CDR1 is SGHNT and CDR2 is YENEEA in the germline V gene. CDR3 protein: CASSLGGPVYEQFF.

V usage is TRBV5-1 and J usage is TRBJ2-7; no DNA is available, so the TRBD2 call from TCRdb remains unchecked. CDR1 and CDR2 (germline): SGHRS, YFSETQ. This CDR3 has 17 amino acids. CDR3 sequence reads: CASSLGLAGGPTYEQYF. The variable domain in full, completed from reference TRBV5-1 and TRBJ2-7, reads KAGVTQTPRYLIKTRGQQVTLSCSPISGHRSVSWYQQTPGQGLQFLFEYFSETQRNKGNFPGRFSGRQFSNSRSEMNVSTLELGDSALYLCASSLGLAGGPTYEQYFGPGTRLTVT.

This chain joins TRBV7-9 and TRBJ2-1; without DNA, the TCRdb call of TRBD2 cannot be checked. CDR3 size: 16 residues. Looked up from germline, CDR1 is SEHNR and CDR2 is FQNEAQ (reference sequence). The CDR3 is CASSPRLADPLDEQFF.

The chain uses TRBV3-1 and TRBJ2-1. The CDR3 runs 14 residues. Per the germline V gene, CDR1 is LGHDT and CDR2 is YNNKEL (reference sequence). The CDR3 reads CASSQVEGHNEQFF.

This chain connects TRBV7-7 to TRBJ2-1; TCRdb designates TRBD2, a call that cannot be tested without DNA. The CDR3 is made up of 15 amino acids. CDR1 and CDR2 from the germline V gene are SSHAT and FNYEAQ (reference sequence). CDR3 in amino acids: CASSRGLAGADEQFF.

The genes are TRBV10-3 and TRBJ2-1; TCRdb returns TRBD2, unconfirmable since there is no DNA. Germline V lookup: CDR1 ENHRY, CDR2 SYGVKD. The CDR3 is 13 residues long. The CDR3 loop reads CATSGSAYNEQFF.

The chain employs TRBV19 and TRBJ2-6; TCRdb reports TRBD1, a call that lacks DNA to check it against. The germline gives CDR1 LNHDA, CDR2 SQIVND (reference sequence). This CDR3 has 18 residues. CDR3 residues: CASSPGGRVSGGANVLTF.

The rearrangement links TRBV4-1 to TRBJ1-2. Germline CDR1 MGHRA, CDR2 YSYEKL. There are 15 residues in the CDR3. The CDR3 loop reads CASSQGRELLYGYTF.

The rearrangement links TRBV7-6 to TRBJ2-1. The CDR3 loop spans 17 amino acids. Per germline, CDR1 SGHVS and CDR2 FNYEAQ. The CDR3 loop reads CASSLALLASSYNEQFF. Full variable domain (rest looked up from reference TRBV7-6 and TRBJ2-1): GAGVSQSPRYKVTKRGQDVALRCDPISGHVSLYWYRQALGQGPEFLTYFNYEAQQDKSGLPNDRFSAERPEGSISTLTIQRTEQRDSAMYRCASSLALLASSYNEQFFGPGTRLTVL.

The chain links TRBV12-3 or TRBV12-4 to TRBJ2-2; TCRdb returns TRBD2, unconfirmable since there is no DNA. The CDR3 contains 15 residues. The CDR3 sequence: CASSTGLVSTGELFF.

The chain is built from TRBV11-2 and TRBJ2-1; TCRdb designates TRBD2, a call that cannot be tested without DNA. The CDR3 runs to 15 residues. CDR1 is SGHAT, CDR2 FQNNGV, per germline. CDR3 sequence: CASSPGLAGGFEQFF.

This chain links TRBV4-1 with TRBJ2-1; absent DNA, TCRdb's TRBD2 call cannot be checked. This CDR3 has 12 residues. CDR1 and CDR2 from the germline V gene are MGHRA and YSYEKL. The CDR3 loop is CASSQGGQQRFF.

The CDR3 here is CASSPGTHRIYNEQFF. This chain uses TRBV4-1 with TRBJ2-1; TCRdb's assignment of TRBD2 cannot be checked, as there is no DNA. CDR3 length equals 16 residues. Germline CDR1 MGHRA, CDR2 YSYEKL.

V is TRBV5-1 and J is TRBJ2-1; TCRdb proposes TRBD1, but this gene call is untestable without DNA. The V gene's germline CDR1 is SGHRS and CDR2 YFSETQ. The CDR3 has 14 amino acids. CDR3 sequence reads: CASSLGQPQPEQFF.

CDR3 amino acids: CAWSVGFGGQETQYF. This rearrangement joins TRBV30 to TRBJ2-5. In germline, CDR1 is GTSNPN, CDR2 SVGIG (reference sequence). CDR3 size: 15 residues.

The genes are TRBV20-1 and TRBJ2-5; there is no DNA to check the TCRdb D call of TRBD1. From germline, CDR1 is DFQATT and CDR2 SNEGSKA (reference sequence). This CDR3 is 17 amino acids long. CDR3 amino acids: CSAEDRGRGGRRETQYF.

The chain recombines TRBV12-3 or TRBV12-4 with TRBJ1-2; absent DNA, TCRdb's TRBD1 call cannot be checked. This CDR3 comprises 14 residues. The CDR3 is CASRGTLANYGYTF.

The V and J genes are TRBV7-9 and TRBJ2-1; checking the TCRdb D call of TRBD1 is not possible without DNA. The CDR3 runs to 14 residues. Germline CDR1 reads SEHNR; CDR2 reads FQNEAQ (reference sequence). The CDR3 sequence is CASSLEGVPNEQFF.

The chain has TRBV28 and TRBJ1-6. The CDR3 runs to 12 residues. The V gene's germline CDR1 is MDHEN and CDR2 SYDVKM. The CDR3 sequence: CASSFSDLPLHF.

V gene TRBV5-5 combines with J gene TRBJ2-3. The CDR3 totals 15 residues. CDR1 and CDR2 (germline): SGHKS, YYEKEE (reference sequence). CDR3 amino acids: CASSWTGEGTDTQYF.